The 25 T cell receptor beta chains in this list originate from one sample, sequenced in a study of cytomegalovirus exposure and HLA in healthy donors. 13 Jbeta primers and 60 Vbeta primers were used for the PCR. Profiling relied on immunoSEQ multiplex PCR, and the TCRdb table lists in-frame clones only, not all of them. The sample has some 180,000 clones; around 78% are singletons. Sequences were obtained from PBMCs. These receptors were taken from a man younger than 35 in good health and CMV-seronegative.

This clone is a singleton in its sample. The V call is TRBV2, the J call TRBJ2-6, with D uncertain. CDR1 and CDR2 (germline): SNHLY, FYNNEI. This CDR3 is 17 amino acids long. V was cut by 0 bases and J by 1 base, with 10 bases left in between. Written as DNA, the CDR3 is TGTGCCAGCAGTGAAGCGCCATCGAGGTCTGGGGCCAACGTCCTGACTTTC. Translating gives CASSEAPSRSGANVLTF.

This chain uses TRBV6-1 with TRBJ2-1, with unresolved D. Trimming took off 6 bases at V and 0 bases at J, with 9 bases between the two ends. This CDR3 comprises 14 residues. CDR1 and CDR2 from the germline V gene are MNHNS and SASEGT. In DNA, the CDR3 is TGTGCCAGCAGCACTAAGAGCTCCTACAATGAGCAGTTCTTC. This gives the protein CASSTKSSYNEQFF.

The chain combines TRBV6-5 with TRBJ2-5, with D possibly TRBD1 on 7 matching bases. V was shortened by 4 bases and J by 4 bases, with 19 bases between the two germline ends. CDR1 MNHEY and CDR2 SVGAGI come from the germline V gene. The CDR3 covers 16 residues. The CDR3 DNA follows: TGTGCCAGCAGTTTTACCGGCAGGGGGGTTTCAGAGACCCAGTACTTC. This sequence encodes CASSFTGRGVSETQYF.

This clone was observed a single time. V is TRBV29-1 and J is TRBJ2-1; 10 bases map to TRBD2. Germline CDR1 reads SQVTM; CDR2 reads ANQGSEA. This CDR3 region has 16 residues. Trimming took 3 bases from V and 5 from J; bases not matched to a gene: 10. The CDR3 sequence: CSVDLPSGSFDNEQFF. In DNA form, the CDR3 reads TGCAGCGTTGACTTACCTAGCGGGAGTTTTGACAATGAGCAGTTCTTC.

The V and J genes are TRBV2 and TRBJ2-1; a weak D match, TRBD1 (6 bases). The CDR3 sequence is 14 residues long. Germline CDR1 and CDR2: SNHLY and FYNNEI. Deletions cut 5 bases from V and 2 bases from J, with 10 bases between. The DNA of the CDR3 is TGTGCCAGCAGTTTCGACAGGACCTACAATGAGCAGTTCTTC. The encoded protein is CASSFDRTYNEQFF.

V usage is TRBV7-3 and J usage is TRBJ1-2; D ambiguous. The CDR3 is made up of 18 amino acids. V was clipped by 5 bases and J by 7 bases, with 29 bases between them. The germline V gene has CDR1 SGHTA and CDR2 FQGTGA. CDR3 sequence (DNA): TGTGCCAGCAGCCCTCGGGCCCCGCTGTCGGGAGGAGAGGGTGGCTACACCTTC. This translates into CASSPRAPLSGGEGGYTF. Variable domain in full (rest from reference TRBV7-3 and TRBJ1-2): GAGVSQTPSNKVTEKGKYVELRCDPISGHTALYWYRQSLGQGPEFLIYFQGTGAADDSGLPNDRFFAVRPEGSVSTLKIQRTERGDSAVYLCASSPRAPLSGGEGGYTFGSGTRLTVV.

V usage is TRBV30 and J usage is TRBJ1-2, with 8 positions matching TRBD1. Germline V CDR1 and CDR2: GTSNPN, SVGIG (reference sequence). CDR3 length: 14 amino acids. The ends lost 2 bases at V and 4 bases at J; junction bases unmatched: 6. CDR3 sequence reads: CAWSLQGVSYGYTF. In nucleotides, the CDR3 is TGTGCCTGGAGTTTACAGGGGGTCTCCTATGGCTACACCTTC.

The CDR3 loop is CASSPQRWADSNQPQHF. The CDR3 DNA reads TGTGCCAGCTCACCACAAAGGTGGGCAGATAGCAATCAGCCCCAGCATTTT. The gene calls are TRBV18 and TRBJ1-5; no clear D gene. The V end lost 1 base, the J end lost 0 bases, and 13 bases lay between the germline ends. The CDR3 contains 17 residues. Germline V lookup: CDR1 KGHSH, CDR2 LQKENI.

This rearrangement joins TRBV18 to TRBJ1-5, with 8 bases lining up with TRBD1. Germline loops: CDR1 KGHSH, CDR2 LQKENI. This CDR3 has 15 amino acids. The ends lost 5 bases at V and 0 bases at J; junction bases unmatched: 3. For the CDR3, the DNA is TGTGCCAGCTCATTGACAGGGGATAGCAATCAGCCCCAGCATTTT. This encodes CASSLTGDSNQPQHF.

J is TRBJ2-2 and V is TRBV27, with D uncertain. Trimming stripped 3 bases from V and 0 bases from J, with 8 bases between. CDR3 length: 15 amino acids. Germline V CDR1 and CDR2: MNHEY, SMNVEV (reference sequence). The DNA for the CDR3 is TGTGCCAGCAGTTTCAGGTACCCGAACACCGGGGAGCTGTTTTTT. It translates to CASSFRYPNTGELFF.

The CDR3 is CASSYRDNAYEQYF. The CDR3 bases are TGTGCCAGCAGCTACCGGGACAATGCATACGAGCAGTACTTC. V usage is TRBV9 and J usage is TRBJ2-7, with D possibly TRBD1 on 6 matching bases. The CDR3 runs 14 residues. Germline loops: CDR1 SGDLS, CDR2 YYNGEE. Trimming took off 4 bases at V and 4 bases at J, with 15 bases between the two ends.

This chain connects TRBV10-2 to TRBJ1-1; the match to TRBD1 covers 11 bases. The CDR3 length is 17 residues. V was pared by 8 bases and J by 1 base, with 12 bases of the junction left unmatched. Germline CDR1 is WSHSY and CDR2 is SAAADI. The CDR3: CASHNSRTGGTNTEAFF. CDR3 coding DNA: TGCGCCAGCCACAATTCAAGGACAGGGGGCACGAACACTGAAGCTTTCTTT.

The chain uses TRBV2 and TRBJ2-5; 7 bases match TRBD1. Germline lookup yields CDR1 SNHLY and CDR2 FYNNEI. This CDR3 has 14 residues. Trimming removed 2 bases from V and 4 bases from J; junction bases left unmatched: 4. CDR3: CASSEPRGSETQYF. The CDR3 nucleotides are TGTGCCAGCAGTGAACCCAGGGGGTCAGAGACCCAGTACTTC.

Only a few counts were recorded for this clone. This chain uses TRBV4-2 with TRBJ2-1; 11 bases are a match to TRBD2. V was clipped by 0 bases and J by 8 bases; unmatched bases: 9. This CDR3 comprises 17 residues. The germline CDR1 and CDR2 sequences are LGHNA and YNFKEQ. Here the CDR3 reads CASSQDHLAGGIDEQFF. Here the CDR3 DNA reads TGTGCCAGCAGCCAAGATCATCTAGCGGGAGGAATAGATGAGCAGTTCTTC.

V usage is TRBV7-2 and J usage is TRBJ2-3; the D gene is possibly TRBD2 (6 bases). V lost 5 bases to trimming and J lost 0 bases, with 12 bases between them. This CDR3 contains 15 residues. Germline CDR1 and CDR2: SGHTA and FQGNSA. Here the CDR3 DNA reads TGTGCCAGCAGCCGGGTAGGGACTAGCACAGATACGCAGTATTTT. This gives the protein CASSRVGTSTDTQYF.

The chain uses TRBV13 and TRBJ1-6; D gene unclear. Germline V gene data show CDR1 as PRHDT and CDR2 as FYEKMQ (reference sequence). This CDR3 is 14 amino acids long. The V and J ends lost 7 bases and 0 bases respectively, with 7 bases between them. In nucleotides, the CDR3 is TGTGCCAGCAAAATCAGCTCCTATAATTCACCCCTCCACTTT. Translated: CASKISSYNSPLHF.

The chain joins TRBV9 to TRBJ1-2; TRBD1 is a possible D gene (5 bases). Germline CDR1 is SGDLS and CDR2 is YYNGEE. There are 14 residues in the CDR3. Between the trimmed V and J ends, which lost 2 bases and 6 bases, there was a span of 14 bases. DNA of the CDR3: TGTGCCAGCAGCGTGGGGGAGGGACCCCATGGCTACACCTTC. This translates into CASSVGEGPHGYTF.

The count of this clone is one. The chain is built from TRBV7-8 and TRBJ2-7, with 13 bases fitting TRBD2. CDR1 and CDR2 (germline): SGHVS, FQNEAQ. V shed 4 bases and J 2 bases; nucleotides not matched to a gene: 2. The length of the CDR3 is 15 residues. The CDR3 protein is CASSYTSGGAYEQYF. CDR3 DNA: TGTGCCAGCAGCTATACTAGCGGGGGGGCCTACGAGCAGTACTTC.

This clone was recorded only once. J is TRBJ1-4 and V is TRBV9; TRBD1 aligns across 7 bases. V gave up 2 bases and J gave up 7 bases; unmatched junction bases: 8. Germline CDR1 reads SGDLS; CDR2 reads YYNGEE. The CDR3 consists of 15 residues. CDR3 in DNA: TGTGCCAGCAGCGTTAACAGGGGTTTGGGTGAAAAACTGTTTTTT. Translated, it gives CASSVNRGLGEKLFF.

The chain uses TRBV29-1 and TRBJ1-1, with a weak D call TRBD1 (6 bases). Trimming cost V 3 bases and J 10 bases, with 18 bases left between them. Germline assignment: CDR1 SQVTM and CDR2 ANQGSEA. CDR3 length: 13 residues. CDR3 coding DNA: TGCAGCGTTGATGACGGGGGGCGGGCGGGAGCTTTCTTT. It encodes CSVDDGGRAGAFF.

This clone showed up just once. The chain recombines TRBV28 with TRBJ1-1, with D unresolved. The germline V and J ends were trimmed by 3 bases and 6 bases, with 23 bases remaining between them. Germline V gives CDR1 MDHEN, CDR2 SYDVKM. The CDR3 is 17 amino acids. DNA for the CDR3: TGTGCCAGCAGTTTGCGGGAGATTTTTTACTACGGACCTGAAGCTTTCTTT. Translation: CASSLREIFYYGPEAFF. Full variable domain (outside the CDR3, taken from reference TRBV28 and TRBJ1-1): DVKVTQSSRYLVKRTGEKVFLECVQDMDHENMFWYRQDPGLGLRLIYFSYDVKMKEKGDIPEGYSVSREKKERFSLILESASTNQTSMYLCASSLREIFYYGPEAFFGQGTRLTVV.

This chain joins TRBV7-2 and TRBJ2-5; 7 nucleotides line up with TRBD1. The CDR3 runs to 12 residues. Trimming took 2 bases from V and 11 from J; bases not matched to a gene: 5. Germline values: CDR1 SGHTA, CDR2 FQGNSA. CDR3 nucleotides: TGTGCCAGCAGCTTATACAGGGGAGAGCAGTACTTC. Residues: CASSLYRGEQYF.

This rearrangement joins TRBV28 to TRBJ1-1, with a possible D match to TRBD1 (5 bases). Looked up from germline, CDR1 is MDHEN and CDR2 is SYDVKM. The CDR3 runs to 14 residues. Trimming shortened V by 6 bases and J by 1 base, and 12 bases separated the two germline ends. For the CDR3, the DNA is TGTGCCAGCAGCTCCGGGACTTGGAACACTGAAGCTTTCTTT. This sequence encodes CASSSGTWNTEAFF. The full variable domain, its missing parts supplied by reference TRBV28 and TRBJ1-1, is DVKVTQSSRYLVKRTGEKVFLECVQDMDHENMFWYRQDPGLGLRLIYFSYDVKMKEKGDIPEGYSVSREKKERFSLILESASTNQTSMYLCASSSGTWNTEAFFGQGTRLTVV.

This clone was recorded only once. Sequence at one end of the junction differs from germline and may be a read error. This sequence joins TRBV7-7 and TRBJ1-5; D is possibly TRBD1 (6 bases). The CDR3 runs 13 residues. Germline CDR1 SSHAT, CDR2 FNYEAQ (reference sequence). The CDR3 DNA is TGCTGGTACAGGGTTAACGATCGTCAGCCCCAGCATTTT. It codes for CWYRVNDRQPQHF.

V usage is TRBV25-1 and J usage is TRBJ2-1; 7 positions agree with TRBD2. The CDR3 spans 16 residues. Unmatched junction bases numbered 10, after V lost 6 bases and J lost 2 bases. The germline V gene has CDR1 MGHDK and CDR2 SYGVNS. CDR3 nucleotides: TGTGCCAGCAGGATGGAGCGGGGCGACCCCTACAATGAGCAGTTCTTC. Amino acid sequence: CASRMERGDPYNEQFF.